This T cell receptor beta chain appears in the sequencing data of a study of cytomegalovirus exposure and HLA in healthy donors. Study conclusions and caveats: In an earlier analysis, in some 540 donors, most V segments appeared productive either ~87% or ~30% of the time. Among immune exposure information, only CMV serostatus was available.

For this clone: The antigen is undetermined.

PCR employed 60 Vbeta and 13 Jbeta primers. Assay used: immunoSEQ multiplex PCR; TCRdb lists only in-frame clones, some missing. The top ten clones hold about 7.8% of a sample with under 200,000 clones, about 13% of them seen once. This CDR3 contains 15 residues. Trimming cost V 2 bases and J 8 bases; bases outside gene matches: 7. Germline V gene data show CDR1 as LNHDA and CDR2 as SQIVND (reference sequence). The source is a man aged 45-60 years in good health and CMV-seropositive. Material: PBMCs. This chain links TRBV19 with TRBJ1-5; TRBD1 agrees at 9 bases. CDR3 bases: TGTGCCAGTAGTATACCGGACAGGGGCCTCAAGCCCCAGCATTTT. Its translation is CASSIPDRGLKPQHF.